These 25 T cell receptor beta chains came from one sample sequenced in a study of graft-versus-host responses after intestinal transplantation. For these TCRs, the target antigens are not known. Libraries were prepared by immunoSEQ multiplex PCR; TCRdb keeps only in-frame clonotypes and omits some of them. This sample has 100,000 to 110,000 clones, with roughly 87% found just once. Source: unstimulated CD4+ T cells sorted from spleen or lymph node cells, taken before transplant. The receptors originated from a human donor who was the organ donor for an intestinal transplant.

The rearrangement links TRBV6-5 to TRBJ2-5, with unresolved D. The CDR3 sequence is 13 residues long. Germline-derived CDR1 and CDR2 are MNHEY and SVGAGI. The V end was cut by 5 bases, the J end by 5 bases, with 12 bases between. The CDR3 DNA reads TGTGCCAGCAGTGCGAGCGCTAGGGAGACCCAGTACTTC. Protein product: CASSASARETQYF.

The chain links TRBV5-1 to TRBJ2-7; unclear D gene. Germline CDR1 reads SGHRS; CDR2 reads YFSETQ. V dropped 1 base and J dropped 6 bases, with 14 bases sitting between them. CDR3 length: 14 amino acids. CDR3 in DNA: TGCGCCAGCAGCTTGAACGTGGGGTCGGCCGAGCAGTACTTC. As protein: CASSLNVGSAEQYF.

This sequence joins TRBV4-2 and TRBJ2-2, with 9 bases that match TRBD2. Germline lookup yields CDR1 LGHNA and CDR2 YNFKEQ. Trimming cost V 4 bases and J 3 bases; bases outside gene matches: 9. This CDR3 has 17 amino acids. CDR3 nucleotides: TGTGCCAGCAGCCGCCACGGCGGGGGGGCCGACACCGGGGAGCTGTTTTTT. The encoded protein is CASSRHGGGADTGELFF.

The chain couples TRBV25-1 to TRBJ2-2; 9 bases match TRBD1. The V segment lost 4 bases and the J segment 6 bases; nucleotides outside the gene matches: 12. Germline CDR1 is MGHDK and CDR2 is SYGVNS. The CDR3 runs to 17 residues. CDR3 in amino acids: CASSVTPGQGRPGELFF. The CDR3 region has the DNA TGTGCCAGCAGTGTAACACCGGGACAGGGTCGTCCCGGGGAGCTGTTTTTT.

The genes are TRBV28 and TRBJ2-5; D unclear. The CDR3 extends over 15 amino acids. Per the germline V gene, CDR1 is MDHEN and CDR2 is SYDVKM. Trimming left V 3 bases short and J 1 base short, with 12 bases between. CDR3 in amino acids: CASSLVWASQETQYF. The CDR3 DNA reads as TGTGCCAGCAGTTTGGTTTGGGCCAGCCAAGAGACCCAGTACTTC.

The sample holds many counts of this clone. This chain uses TRBV7-9 with TRBJ1-2, with TRBD1 matching 7 bases. CDR1 and CDR2 from the germline V gene are SEHNR and FQNEAQ (reference sequence). The CDR3 has 18 residues. V shed 0 bases and J 6 bases; nucleotides not matched to a gene: 16. In nucleotides, the CDR3 is TGTGCCAGCAGCTTAGCCGGACGGAACGACAGGGTCCGGGATGGCTACACCTTC. It yields the protein CASSLAGRNDRVRDGYTF.

The chain joins TRBV18 to TRBJ2-3, with D perhaps TRBD1 (6 bases). This CDR3 has 16 amino acids. Germline CDR1 is KGHSH and CDR2 is LQKENI. Trimming cost V 0 bases and J 2 bases, with 12 bases left between them. In DNA, the CDR3 is TGTGCCAGCTCACCACCGATGGGACATATCACAGATACGCAGTATTTT. The encoded protein is CASSPPMGHITDTQYF.

The chain recombines TRBV7-2 with TRBJ2-5; D is tentatively TRBD1 or TRBD2 (5 bases each). Trimming pared 1 base from V and 4 bases from J, leaving 13 bases between. Germline CDR1 is SGHTA and CDR2 is FQGNSA. The CDR3 runs 15 residues. CDR3 coding DNA: TGTGCCAGCAGCTTAGATCCAGGGCGGGTAGAGACCCAGTACTTC. Its protein is CASSLDPGRVETQYF.

The rearrangement joins TRBV9 to TRBJ2-1; D is ambiguous. Trimming stripped 0 bases from V and 5 bases from J, with 9 bases between. This CDR3 contains 14 residues. Germline-derived CDR1 and CDR2 are SGDLS and YYNGEE. The CDR3 DNA reads as TGTGCCAGCAGCGTAGCTACTATCGACAATGAGCAGTTCTTC. This gives the protein CASSVATIDNEQFF. The variable domain in full, completed from reference TRBV9 and TRBJ2-1, reads DSGVTQTPKHLITATGQRVTLRCSPRSGDLSVYWYQQSLDQGLQFLIQYYNGEERAKGNILERFSAQQFPDLHSELNLSSLELGDSALYFCASSVATIDNEQFFGPGTRLTVL.

The chain links TRBV5-6 to TRBJ1-3; 7 bases fit TRBD1. The CDR3 is 16 residues long. V lost 4 bases to trimming and J lost 2 bases; unmatched junction nucleotides: 9. The germline V gene encodes CDR1 SGHDT and CDR2 YYEEEE. The CDR3, as DNA: TGTGCCAGCAGCCAGAGACAGGGATTTACTGGAAACACCATATATTTT. Encoded protein: CASSQRQGFTGNTIYF.

This sequence joins TRBV2 and TRBJ2-3, with D maybe TRBD1 (6 bases). CDR3 length: 16 amino acids. CDR1 SNHLY and CDR2 FYNNEI come from the germline V gene. The V and J ends lost 5 bases and 0 bases respectively, with 15 bases between them. The CDR3 spells CASSPRGRRSTDTQYF. The CDR3 coding sequence is TGTGCCAGCAGTCCCAGGGGCAGGAGGAGCACAGATACGCAGTATTTT.

The chain couples TRBV5-1 to TRBJ1-4; TRBD1 is a possible D gene (5 bases). V gave up 7 bases and J gave up 5 bases, with 15 bases separating them. CDR1 is SGHRS, CDR2 YFSETQ, per germline. The CDR3 covers 14 residues. CDR3 residues: CASRTSGLNEKLFF. In nucleotides, the CDR3 is TGCGCCAGCCGAACTTCAGGGTTGAATGAAAAACTGTTTTTT.

The chain links TRBV25-1 to TRBJ1-6; D remains unclear. Germline CDR1 and CDR2: MGHDK and SYGVNS. V was cut by 8 bases and J by 0 bases, with 8 bases left in between. The CDR3 length is 14 residues. The CDR3 loop is CASRGSSYNSPLHF. For the CDR3, the DNA is TGTGCCAGCCGGGGTAGCTCCTATAATTCACCCCTCCACTTT.

The chain links TRBV2 to TRBJ2-2; D is unresolved. CDR3 length equals 12 residues. The germline gives CDR1 SNHLY, CDR2 FYNNEI. Trimming stripped 5 bases from V and 6 bases from J, with 7 bases between. CDR3 nucleotide sequence: TGTGCCAGCAGTCGGACGGCCGGGGAGCTGTTTTTT. Translated: CASSRTAGELFF.

The chain employs TRBV30 and TRBJ1-3; no clear D gene. The CDR3 is made up of 12 amino acids. From germline, CDR1 is GTSNPN and CDR2 SVGIG (reference sequence). V gave up 5 bases and J gave up 3 bases, with 8 bases separating them. CDR3 coding DNA: TGTGCCTGGCAGGACGTTGGAAACACCATATATTTT. As protein: CAWQDVGNTIYF.

This chain uses TRBV11-2 with TRBJ2-7; 10 bases are a match to TRBD1. The length of the CDR3 is 15 residues. CDR1 SGHAT and CDR2 FQNNGV come from the germline V gene. V lost 3 bases, J lost 2 bases, and 4 bases stayed unmatched. The CDR3 region has the DNA TGTGCCAGCAGCTTTGGGACAGGGGAAACCTACGAGCAGTACTTC. This translates into CASSFGTGETYEQYF.

V is TRBV28 and J is TRBJ1-3, with 9 bases aligning to TRBD1. There are 17 residues in the CDR3. V trimming: 6 bases; J trimming: 0 bases; junction bases outside the gene matches: 9. Per germline, CDR1 MDHEN and CDR2 SYDVKM. This CDR3 is CASSSHTGGHSGNTIYF. For the CDR3, the DNA is TGTGCCAGCAGCAGCCACACAGGGGGCCACTCTGGAAACACCATATATTTT. Drawing the rest from reference TRBV28 and TRBJ1-3, the complete variable domain is DVKVTQSSRYLVKRTGEKVFLECVQDMDHENMFWYRQDPGLGLRLIYFSYDVKMKEKGDIPEGYSVSREKKERFSLILESASTNQTSMYLCASSSHTGGHSGNTIYFGEGSWLTVV.

The V call is TRBV6-6, the J call TRBJ2-1, with a weak D call TRBD2 (7 bases). The CDR3 runs to 16 residues. Germline loops: CDR1 MNHNY, CDR2 SVGAGI (reference sequence). Trimming shortened V by 0 bases and J by 2 bases, and 11 bases separated the two germline ends. CDR3 in amino acids: CASSYSGGPTYNEQFF. The CDR3, as DNA: TGTGCCAGCAGTTACTCGGGGGGGCCGACCTACAATGAGCAGTTCTTC.

The chain carries TRBV11-1 and TRBJ1-1; D might be TRBD1 (6 bases). V lost 5 bases, J lost 8 bases, and 12 bases lay in between. This CDR3 contains 12 residues. The germline CDR1 and CDR2 sequences are SGHAT and FQDESV (reference sequence). This CDR3 is CASSHRDIEAFF. The CDR3 nucleotides are TGTGCCAGCAGCCACCGGGACATCGAAGCTTTCTTT.

The gene calls are TRBV6-1 and TRBJ2-5, with D perhaps given as TRBD1 or TRBD2 (5 bases each). Germline assignment: CDR1 MNHNS and CDR2 SASEGT. With 5 bases removed from V and 5 bases from J, the gap between germline ends came to 15 bases. The CDR3 is 14 amino acids. CDR3: CASSPGTAHETQYF. DNA for the CDR3: TGTGCCAGCAGTCCCGGGACGGCCCACGAGACCCAGTACTTC.

V is TRBV10-1 and J is TRBJ2-7; tentatively, D is TRBD2 (7 bases). The CDR3 runs 16 residues. The ends were cut back, 4 bases at V and 1 base at J, with 17 bases in the middle. Germline V gene sequence: CDR1 WNHNN, CDR2 SYGVQD (reference sequence). CDR3 DNA sequence: TGCGCCAGCAGTGGGACTGGCGGGGGCCTGTCCTACGAGCAGTACTTC. It specifies CASSGTGGGLSYEQYF.

This sequence joins TRBV6-1 and TRBJ2-2; D perhaps matches TRBD1 (5 bases). This CDR3 is built from 15 residues. CDR1 is MNHNS and CDR2 is SASEGT in the germline V gene. The V and J ends lost 5 bases and 5 bases respectively, with 15 bases between them. The chain's CDR3 is CASSPFVRGTGELFF. CDR3 nucleotides: TGTGCCAGCAGTCCTTTCGTTAGGGGTACCGGGGAGCTGTTTTTT.

J is TRBJ1-2 and V is TRBV6-5, with 8 positions matching TRBD1. The V gene's germline CDR1 is MNHEY and CDR2 SVGAGI. The ends lost 6 bases at V and 7 bases at J; junction bases unmatched: 10. The CDR3 consists of 14 residues. The CDR3 DNA reads as TGTGCCAGCAGACCGGACAGGGAGGGAGCTGGCTACACCTTC. It yields the protein CASRPDREGAGYTF.

J is TRBJ2-5 and V is TRBV18, with 7 bases identical to TRBD1. J gave up 2 bases and V 3 bases, and 3 bases lay outside the gene matches. Germline lookup yields CDR1 KGHSH and CDR2 LQKENI. The CDR3 runs 14 residues. CDR3 coding DNA: TGTGCCAGCTCACCGACAGGGCGGCAAGAGACCCAGTACTTC. This gives the protein CASSPTGRQETQYF. The whole variable domain, filled in from reference TRBV18 and TRBJ2-5, reads NAGVMQNPRHLVRRRGQEARLRCSPMKGHSHVYWYRQLPEEGLKFMVYLQKENIIDESGMPKERFSAEFPKEGPSILRIQQVVRGDSAAYFCASSPTGRQETQYFGPGTRLLVL.

V and J are TRBV18 and TRBJ2-2, with 15 nucleotides matching TRBD2. The J segment lost 0 bases and the V segment lost 4 bases, leaving 6 bases of the junction unmatched. This CDR3 has 19 residues. Germline CDR1 reads KGHSH; CDR2 reads LQKENI. The CDR3 sequence: CASSHLGLAGGPNTGELFF. The CDR3 DNA reads TGTGCCAGCTCACATCTCGGACTAGCGGGGGGGCCGAACACCGGGGAGCTGTTTTTT.